The 20 T cell receptor beta chains reported below all come from one sample, sequenced in a study of vaccination effects on CD4 cells after COVID-19. Antigen-specific CD4+ T cells expanded by the ViraFEST assay with viral peptide pools were then sequenced. Following culture for more than 9 days, CD4+ T cells were isolated. The antigens for these receptors are not known. Sequenced by immunoSEQ multiplex PCR; TCRdb stores in-frame clones only, minus some. There are under 65,000 clones in the sample; roughly 80% occur only once, and around 2.4% lies in the top ten. The starting material was CD4+ T cells from PBMCs cultured with HCoV-229E spike peptides, obtained before COVID-19 vaccination. The source is a human donor who received a COVID-19 vaccine.

This chain joins TRBV18 and TRBJ1-2, with 7 bases that match TRBD1. V lost 3 bases, J lost 10 bases, and 17 bases stayed unmatched. In germline, CDR1 is KGHSH, CDR2 LQKENI. There are 16 residues in the CDR3. DNA for the CDR3: TGTGCCAGCTCACCTATAACAGGGGCGGAGAACACCCCCTACACCTTC. This translates into CASSPITGAENTPYTF.

This clone has just a few counts. The rearrangement links TRBV9 to TRBJ1-6, with D uncertain. Trimming pared 5 bases from V and 5 bases from J, leaving 8 bases between. The CDR3 has 13 residues. Germline values: CDR1 SGDLS, CDR2 YYNGEE. CDR3 protein: CASRMTDNSPLHF. CDR3 DNA: TGTGCCAGCAGGATGACGGATAATTCACCCCTCCACTTT.

Written as DNA, the CDR3 is TGCAGCGTTGAGCCATTACAGGGAGGCACTGAAGCTTTCTTT. As protein: CSVEPLQGGTEAFF. The rearrangement uses TRBV29-1 and TRBJ1-1, with D possibly matching TRBD1 (6 bases). This CDR3 region has 14 residues. V gave up 3 bases and J gave up 4 bases, with 15 bases separating them. The germline CDR1 and CDR2 sequences are SQVTM and ANQGSEA.

This sequence joins TRBV3-1 (or the pseudogene TRBV3-2) and TRBJ2-3; TRBD1 agrees at 8 bases. This CDR3 contains 17 residues. After removal of 0 bases from V and 3 bases from J, the junction contained 8 bases not matched to a gene. Germline CDR1 LGHDT, CDR2 YNNKEL (reference sequence). CDR3 residues: CASSQDRTGFHTDTQYF. The CDR3 bases are TGTGCCAGCAGCCAAGATCGGACAGGGTTCCATACAGATACGCAGTATTTT.

The chain uses TRBV5-5 and TRBJ1-2; D is perhaps TRBD1 (5 bases). The germline CDR1 and CDR2 sequences are SGHKS and YYEKEE (reference sequence). This CDR3 has 13 residues. Trimming took off 0 bases at V and 4 bases at J, with 7 bases between the two ends. DNA of the CDR3: TGTGCCAGCAGCTTGGGACAGATCTATGGCTACACCTTC. It is translated as CASSLGQIYGYTF. Full variable domain (remainder filled in from reference TRBV5-5 and TRBJ1-2): DAGVTQSPTHLIKTRGQQVTLRCSPISGHKSVSWYQQVLGQGPQFIFQYYEKEERGRGNFPDRFSARQFPNYSSELNVNALLLGDSALYLCASSLGQIYGYTFGSGTRLTVV.

The J gene is TRBJ1-5, the V gene TRBV5-8, with D maybe TRBD1 (5 bases). V dropped 5 bases and J dropped 4 bases, with 19 bases sitting between them. Germline values: CDR1 SGHTS, CDR2 YDEGEE. This CDR3 comprises 16 residues. CDR3 DNA sequence: TGTGCCAGCAGTTTTGGGGGGAGGAGGGCAAATCAGCCCCAGCATTTT. Amino acids: CASSFGGRRANQPQHF.

This clone was observed a few times. The chain links TRBV19 to TRBJ1-2; possible D gene TRBD1, 5 bases. This CDR3 contains 13 residues. V was shortened by 3 bases and J by 7 bases, with 12 bases between the two germline ends. Germline-derived CDR1 and CDR2 are LNHDA and SQIVND (reference sequence). As DNA, the CDR3 is TGTGCCAGTAGTATTCTGGCAGGGCTTGGCTACACCTTC. Amino acids: CASSILAGLGYTF.

This sequence joins TRBV12-3 or TRBV12-4 and TRBJ2-7, with D maybe TRBD1 (6 bases). CDR3 length equals 13 residues. Trimming removed 5 bases from V and 6 bases from J, with 14 bases in between. In DNA, the CDR3 is TGTGCCAGCAGTAAAACAGGGTCGGTCGAGCAGTACGTC. This codes for CASSKTGSVEQYV.

The rearrangement links TRBV5-4 to TRBJ2-3; TRBD2 agrees at 8 bases. The V segment lost 0 bases and the J segment 5 bases; nucleotides outside the gene matches: 5. The CDR3 sequence is 15 residues long. Germline V CDR1 and CDR2: SGHNT, YYREEE (reference sequence). CDR3: CASSLGRGAGDTQYF. The CDR3 DNA follows: TGTGCCAGCAGCTTGGGGCGGGGGGCGGGAGATACGCAGTATTTT. Full variable domain (remainder filled in from reference TRBV5-4 and TRBJ2-3): ETGVTQSPTHLIKTRGQQVTLRCSSQSGHNTVSWYQQALGQGPQFIFQYYREEENGRGNFPPRFSGLQFPNYSSELNVNALELDDSALYLCASSLGRGAGDTQYFGPGTRLTVL.

In this sample, this clone turned up a few times. Here the CDR3 reads CASSVPGRTEAFF. The CDR3 region has the DNA TGTGCCAGCAGTGTACCAGGGCGCACTGAAGCTTTCTTT. The rearrangement links TRBV2 to TRBJ1-1; weak D call: TRBD1 (5 bases). V lost 4 bases to trimming and J lost 4 bases, with 10 bases between them. Germline V lookup: CDR1 SNHLY, CDR2 FYNNEI. The CDR3 sequence is 13 residues long.

The chain recombines TRBV5-1 with TRBJ2-3, with 7 bases lining up with TRBD2. This CDR3 contains 13 residues. After removal of 1 base from V and 4 bases from J, the junction contained 0 bases not matched to a gene. Germline lookup yields CDR1 SGHRS and CDR2 YFSETQ. The CDR3 loop is CASSLRGADTQYF. CDR3 bases: TGCGCCAGCAGCTTGCGGGGGGCAGATACGCAGTATTTT.

The genes are TRBV6-4 and TRBJ2-6; maybe TRBD2 (5 bases). CDR1 and CDR2 from the germline V gene are MRHNA and SNTAGT. The CDR3 is made up of 14 amino acids. With 5 bases removed from V and 4 bases from J, the gap between germline ends came to 9 bases. The DNA for the CDR3 is TGTGCCAGCAGTAGGACTTACGGGGCCAACGTCCTGACTTTC. Protein: CASSRTYGANVLTF.

V gene TRBV6-5 combines with J gene TRBJ1-3; D uncertain. Germline V lookup: CDR1 MNHEY, CDR2 SVGAGI. V gave up 6 bases and J gave up 0 bases, with 9 bases separating them. This CDR3 has 14 amino acids. The CDR3 here is CASSSPGSGNTIYF. CDR3 nucleotide sequence: TGTGCCAGCAGCTCTCCCGGCTCTGGAAACACCATATATTTT.

Of note for this clone: The same CDR3 is also encoded by other DNA sequences in this sample. This chain connects TRBV28 to TRBJ2-2; D gene unclear. Germline V gives CDR1 MDHEN, CDR2 SYDVKM. Trimming took 3 bases from V and 2 from J, leaving 7 bases between them. CDR3 length equals 14 residues. CDR3 amino acids: CASSLLQNTGELFF. The DNA for the CDR3 is TGTGCCAGCAGTTTGTTACAAAACACCGGGGAGCTGTTTTTT.

The rearrangement links TRBV6-5 to TRBJ2-5; 7 nucleotides align to TRBD1. Trimming took 0 bases from V and 0 from J; bases not matched to a gene: 4. This CDR3 is built from 16 residues. The germline V gene encodes CDR1 MNHEY and CDR2 SVGAGI. In nucleotides, the CDR3 is TGTGCCAGCAGTTACTCGAACAGGGGATACCAAGAGACCCAGTACTTC. Translation gives CASSYSNRGYQETQYF.

The chain employs TRBV6-5 and TRBJ2-3; possible D gene TRBD2, 7 bases. The germline V gene encodes CDR1 MNHEY and CDR2 SVGAGI. The CDR3 has 16 amino acids. V was shortened by 2 bases and J by 0 bases, with 12 bases between the two germline ends. The CDR3 coding sequence is TGTGCCAGCAGTTACGGCGGGGGCCTTAGCACAGATACGCAGTATTTT. It encodes CASSYGGGLSTDTQYF.

J is TRBJ1-4 and V is TRBV21-1. TRBV21-1 is recorded as a pseudogene. This CDR3 is 16 amino acids long. Written as DNA, the CDR3 is TGTGCCAGCCACCACTCCGGAGGGGGGATGAATGAAAAACTGTTTTTT. Translating it yields CASHHSGGGMNEKLFF.

The chain links TRBV15 to TRBJ1-4, with D perhaps TRBD1 (5 bases). Trimming removed 5 bases from V and 4 bases from J, with 8 bases in between. The CDR3 totals 13 residues. Germline CDR1 LNHNV, CDR2 YYDKDF (reference sequence). The CDR3 spells CATSSGINEKLFF. CDR3 nucleotide sequence: TGTGCCACCAGCTCAGGGATTAATGAAAAACTGTTTTTT.

The V call is TRBV11-2, the J call TRBJ2-3; weak D call: TRBD2 (7 bases). The CDR3 is 15 residues long. V dropped 4 bases and J dropped 1 base, with 12 bases sitting between them. Per germline, CDR1 SGHAT and CDR2 FQNNGV. The CDR3: CASSSGGLRTDTQYF. DNA for the CDR3: TGTGCCAGCAGCTCGGGGGGCCTTCGCACAGATACGCAGTATTTT. The full variable domain, with the rest looked up from reference TRBV11-2 and TRBJ2-3, is EAGVAQSPRYKIIEKRQSVAFWCNPISGHATLYWYQQILGQGPKLLIQFQNNGVVDDSQLPKDRFSAERLKGVDSTLKIQPAKLEDSAVYLCASSSGGLRTDTQYFGPGTRLTVL.

The chain carries TRBV3-1 (or the pseudogene TRBV3-2) and TRBJ1-4; no definite D call. Germline assignment: CDR1 LGHDT and CDR2 YNNKEL (reference sequence). This CDR3 has 18 residues. Trimming shortened V by 4 bases and J by 0 bases, and 18 bases separated the two germline ends. The CDR3 sequence: CASSPFAVGIATNEKLFF. CDR3 DNA: TGTGCCAGCAGCCCCTTCGCAGTGGGGATTGCAACTAATGAAAAACTGTTTTTT.